The subject of this entry is one T cell receptor (beta chain). Trimming cost V 2 bases and J 0 bases, with 11 bases left between them. There are 17 residues in the CDR3. In germline, CDR1 is KGHSH, CDR2 LQKENI. The data were obtained in a study of blood T cell repertoires in COVID-19. The repertoire was sequenced with immunoSEQ multiplex PCR; TCRdb's copy has only in-frame clones and lacks some. This sample has about 240,000 clones, with 80% to 90% found just once. This receptor was identified in a man aged 60-69 years with acute or convalescent COVID-19. The chain recombines TRBV18 with TRBJ2-6; D gene unclear. Sample: peripheral blood. CDR3 nucleotides: TGTGCCAGCTCACCAAGCTTGACACCCTCTGGGGCCAACGTCCTGACTTTC. Translation gives CASSPSLTPSGANVLTF.